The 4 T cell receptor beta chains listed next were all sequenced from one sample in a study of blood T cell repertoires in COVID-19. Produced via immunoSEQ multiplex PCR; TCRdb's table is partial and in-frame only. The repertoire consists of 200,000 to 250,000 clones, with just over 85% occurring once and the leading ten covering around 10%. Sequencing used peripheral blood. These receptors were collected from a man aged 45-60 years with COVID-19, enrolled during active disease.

In DNA, the CDR3 is TGTGCCAGCAGCCAAATGGTAGCTTCCTACGAGCAGTACTTC. This translates into CASSQMVASYEQYF. The chain is built from TRBV6-5 and TRBJ2-7; D is ambiguous. The V and J ends lost 6 bases and 1 base respectively, with 13 bases between them. This CDR3 is built from 14 residues. Per germline, CDR1 MNHEY and CDR2 SVGAGI.

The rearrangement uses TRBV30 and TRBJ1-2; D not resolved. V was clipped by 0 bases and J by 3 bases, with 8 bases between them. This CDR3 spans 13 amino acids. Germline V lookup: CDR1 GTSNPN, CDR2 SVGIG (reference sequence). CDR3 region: CAWSVPDYYGYTF. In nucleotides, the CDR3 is TGTGCCTGGAGTGTCCCTGACTACTATGGCTACACCTTC.

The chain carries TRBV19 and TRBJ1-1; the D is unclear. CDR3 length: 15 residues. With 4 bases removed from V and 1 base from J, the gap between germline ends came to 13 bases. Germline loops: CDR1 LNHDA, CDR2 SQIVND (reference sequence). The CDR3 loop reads CASSTVPGGNTEAFF. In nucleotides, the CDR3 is TGTGCCAGTAGTACCGTCCCGGGTGGGAACACTGAAGCTTTCTTT.

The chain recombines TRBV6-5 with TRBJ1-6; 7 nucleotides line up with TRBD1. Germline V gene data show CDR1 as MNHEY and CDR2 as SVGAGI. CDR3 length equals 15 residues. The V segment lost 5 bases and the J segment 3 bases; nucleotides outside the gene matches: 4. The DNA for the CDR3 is TGTGCCAGCAGTATACAGGGGAACTATAATTCACCCCTCCACTTT. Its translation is CASSIQGNYNSPLHF.